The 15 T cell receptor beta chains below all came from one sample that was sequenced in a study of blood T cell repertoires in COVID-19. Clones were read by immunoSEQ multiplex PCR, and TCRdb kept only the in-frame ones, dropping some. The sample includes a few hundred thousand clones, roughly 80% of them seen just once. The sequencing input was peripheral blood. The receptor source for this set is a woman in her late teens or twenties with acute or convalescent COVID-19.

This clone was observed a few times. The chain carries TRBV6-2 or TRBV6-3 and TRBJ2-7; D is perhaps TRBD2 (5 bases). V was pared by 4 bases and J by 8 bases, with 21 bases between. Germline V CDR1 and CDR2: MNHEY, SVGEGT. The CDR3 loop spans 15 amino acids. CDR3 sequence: CASSSRPSTPTKQYF. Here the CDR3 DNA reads TGTGCCAGCAGTTCCCGCCCTAGCACGCCTACGAAGCAGTACTTC.

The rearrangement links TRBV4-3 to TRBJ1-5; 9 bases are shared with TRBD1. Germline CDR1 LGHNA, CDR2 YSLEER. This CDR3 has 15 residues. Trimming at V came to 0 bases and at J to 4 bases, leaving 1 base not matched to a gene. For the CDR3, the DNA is TGCGCCAGCAGCCAAGAGACAGGGGGGAATCAGCCCCAGCATTTT. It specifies CASSQETGGNQPQHF.

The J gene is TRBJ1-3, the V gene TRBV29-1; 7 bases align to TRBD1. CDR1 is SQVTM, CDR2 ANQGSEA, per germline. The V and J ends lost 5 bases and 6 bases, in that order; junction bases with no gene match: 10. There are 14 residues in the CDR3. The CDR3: CSVSGTEKPNTIYF. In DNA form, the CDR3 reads TGCAGCGTTTCTGGGACAGAAAAACCAAACACCATATATTTT.

The CDR3 loop is CASSLGFREAEAFF. Written as DNA, the CDR3 is TGTGCCAGCAGCTTAGGTTTCAGGGAGGCTGAAGCTTTCTTT. This chain connects TRBV7-2 to TRBJ1-1; perhaps TRBD1 as D (5 bases). Germline V gene data show CDR1 as SGHTA and CDR2 as FQGNSA. V lost 1 base to trimming and J lost 6 bases, with 12 bases between them. The CDR3 sequence is 14 residues long.

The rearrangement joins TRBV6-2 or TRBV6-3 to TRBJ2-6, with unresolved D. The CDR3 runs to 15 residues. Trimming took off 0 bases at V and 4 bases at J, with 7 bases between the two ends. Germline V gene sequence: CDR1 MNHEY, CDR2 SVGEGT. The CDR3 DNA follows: TGTGCCAGCAGTTACTCGAACGGGGGGGCCAACGTCCTGACTTTC. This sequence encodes CASSYSNGGANVLTF.

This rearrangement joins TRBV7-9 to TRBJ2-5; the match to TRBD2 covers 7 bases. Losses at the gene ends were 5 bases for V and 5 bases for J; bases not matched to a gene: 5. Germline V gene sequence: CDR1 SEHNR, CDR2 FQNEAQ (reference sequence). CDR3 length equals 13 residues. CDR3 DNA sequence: TGTGCCAGCAGCGGTTGGGAGGGGGAGACCCAGTACTTC. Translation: CASSGWEGETQYF.

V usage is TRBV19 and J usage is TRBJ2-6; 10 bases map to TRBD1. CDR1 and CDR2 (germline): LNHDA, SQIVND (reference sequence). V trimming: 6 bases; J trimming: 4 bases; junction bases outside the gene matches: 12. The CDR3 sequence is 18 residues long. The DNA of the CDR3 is TGTGCCAGTAGCCAAGAGGGGACAGGGGTGGCAGGGGCCAACGTCCTGACTTTC. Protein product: CASSQEGTGVAGANVLTF. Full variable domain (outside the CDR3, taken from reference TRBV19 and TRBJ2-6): DGGITQSPKYLFRKEGQNVTLSCEQNLNHDAMYWYRQDPGQGLRLIYYSQIVNDFQKGDIAEGYSVSREKKESFPLTVTSAQKNPTAFYLCASSQEGTGVAGANVLTFGAGSRLTVL.

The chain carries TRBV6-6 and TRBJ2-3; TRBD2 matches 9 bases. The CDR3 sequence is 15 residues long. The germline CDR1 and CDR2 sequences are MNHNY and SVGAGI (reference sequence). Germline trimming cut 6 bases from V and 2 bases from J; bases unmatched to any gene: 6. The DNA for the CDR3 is TGTGCCAGCAGCCCTAGCGGGAAGGTCACAGATACGCAGTATTTT. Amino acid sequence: CASSPSGKVTDTQYF.

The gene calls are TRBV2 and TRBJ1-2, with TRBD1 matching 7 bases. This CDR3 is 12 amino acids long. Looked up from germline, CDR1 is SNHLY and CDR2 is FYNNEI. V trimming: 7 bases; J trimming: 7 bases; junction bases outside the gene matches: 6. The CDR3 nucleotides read TGTGCCAGCACCCAGGGGGGAATTGGCTACACCTTC. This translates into CASTQGGIGYTF.

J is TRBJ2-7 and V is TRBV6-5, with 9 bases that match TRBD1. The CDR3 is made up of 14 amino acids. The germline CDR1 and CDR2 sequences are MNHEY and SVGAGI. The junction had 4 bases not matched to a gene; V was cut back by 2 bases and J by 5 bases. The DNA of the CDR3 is TGTGCCAGCAGTTACCAGGGACAGGGAAACGAGCAGTACTTC. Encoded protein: CASSYQGQGNEQYF.

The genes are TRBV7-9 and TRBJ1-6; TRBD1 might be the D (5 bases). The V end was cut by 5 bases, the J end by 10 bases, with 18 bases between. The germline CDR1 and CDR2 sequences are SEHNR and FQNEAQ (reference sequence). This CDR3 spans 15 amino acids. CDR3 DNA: TGTGCCAGCAGCCCCCCCGGTTCAGGGTACTCACCCCTCCACTTT. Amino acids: CASSPPGSGYSPLHF.

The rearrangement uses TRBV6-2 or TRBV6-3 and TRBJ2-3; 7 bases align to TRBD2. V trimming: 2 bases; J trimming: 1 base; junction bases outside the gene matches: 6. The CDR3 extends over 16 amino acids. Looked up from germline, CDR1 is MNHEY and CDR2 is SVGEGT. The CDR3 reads CASSYRPGGGTDTQYF. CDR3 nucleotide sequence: TGTGCCAGCAGTTACCGACCTGGGGGGGGCACAGATACGCAGTATTTT.

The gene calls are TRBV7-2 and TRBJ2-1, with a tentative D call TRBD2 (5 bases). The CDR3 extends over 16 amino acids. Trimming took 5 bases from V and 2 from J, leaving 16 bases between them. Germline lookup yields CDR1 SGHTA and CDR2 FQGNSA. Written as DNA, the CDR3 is TGTGCCAGCAGCCCAGATGGGGAGAGAGCCTACAATGAGCAGTTCTTC. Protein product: CASSPDGERAYNEQFF.

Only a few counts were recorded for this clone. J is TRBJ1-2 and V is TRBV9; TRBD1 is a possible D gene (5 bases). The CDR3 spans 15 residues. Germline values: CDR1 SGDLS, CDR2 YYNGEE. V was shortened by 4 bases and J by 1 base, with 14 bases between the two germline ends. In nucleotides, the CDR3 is TGTGCCAGCAGCTCCCACCCGGGACTTAACTATGGCTACACCTTC. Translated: CASSSHPGLNYGYTF.

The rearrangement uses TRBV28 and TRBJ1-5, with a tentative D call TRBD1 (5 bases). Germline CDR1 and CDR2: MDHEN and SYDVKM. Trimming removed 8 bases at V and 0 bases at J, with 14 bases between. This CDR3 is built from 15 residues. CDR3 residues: CASEAGWVSNQPQHF. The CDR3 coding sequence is TGTGCCAGCGAGGCAGGGTGGGTTAGCAATCAGCCCCAGCATTTT.